The entry below gives a single TCR beta chain sequence along with its context. Its antigen is unknown. CDR3 length: 13 residues. Germline V gives CDR1 SGHRS, CDR2 YFSETQ. The V end lost 4 bases, the J end lost 4 bases, and 11 bases lay between the germline ends. 60 Vbeta and 13 Jbeta primers were used in PCR. Libraries were prepared by immunoSEQ multiplex PCR; TCRdb keeps only in-frame clonotypes and omits some of them. The sample lists some 100,000 clones; approximately 84% were seen once. This record belongs to a study of cytomegalovirus exposure and HLA in healthy donors. Study-level information: Unique TCRs numbering approximately 80 million, obtained from HLA-typed donors, made up an early data release. Study results and limitations: In a later analysis, more than 15,000 TCR beta sequences were associated with HLA alleles at 0.05 false discovery rate.

The sequenced material came from PBMCs. The V and J genes are TRBV5-1 and TRBJ1-2; the D is unclear. The sequence was collected from a young man in good health and CMV-seronegative. The CDR3 sequence: CASSDTVIYGYTF. DNA for the CDR3: TGCGCCAGCAGCGACACAGTGATCTATGGCTACACCTTC.